This is a list of T cell receptor beta chains from one sample in a study of blood T cell repertoires in COVID-19. Repertoires were generated with immunoSEQ multiplex PCR, while TCRdb's copy carries only in-frame clones and drops some. The data show roughly 260,000 clones, about 87% seen once. Material for sequencing was peripheral blood. All receptors come from a woman aged 40 to 49 with acute or convalescent COVID-19. Both conserved end residues are part of each CDR3. Fields, in order: J gene, V gene, clone size, D gene, CDR3 protein, CDR3 DNA. D genes are given only for firm matches. The size entry is marked missing in some rows and otherwise reads once, few, many or a size class.

TRBJ2-2	TRBV29-1	-	-	CSVGQLNTGELFF	TGCAGCGTTGGACAGCTGAACACCGGGGAGCTGTTTTTT
TRBJ1-6	TRBV19	-	-	CASSIVRLDSPLHF	TGTGCCAGTAGTATTGTCAGGTTGGATTCACCCCTCCACTTT
TRBJ1-2	TRBV11-2	-	-	CASSSLTVYGYTF	TGTGCCAGCAGCTCCTTGACAGTCTATGGCTACACCTTC
TRBJ2-2	TRBV5-1	once	TRBD2	CASSFYVAGEPLNTGELFF	TGCGCCAGCAGCTTTTATGTCGCGGGGGAGCCCTTGAACACCGGGGAGCTGTTTTTT
TRBJ2-4	TRBV5-1	-	-	CASSITGTGGKNIQYF	TGCGCCAGCAGCATAACAGGGACGGGGGGCAAAAACATTCAGTACTTC
TRBJ1-1	TRBV27	few	TRBD1	CASSSLGQGATEAFF	TGTGCCAGCAGTTCCCTAGGACAGGGGGCCACTGAAGCTTTCTTT
TRBJ2-1	TRBV7-9	-	TRBD2	CASSVTTPHRRGAQGQFF	TGTGCCAGCAGCGTAACAACCCCCCACCGGCGGGGGGCACAGGGGCAGTTCTTC
TRBJ1-1	TRBV5-6	few	TRBD1	CASSQGVNTEAFF	TGTGCCAGCAGCCAGGGGGTAAACACTGAAGCTTTCTTT
TRBJ1-3	TRBV5-8	-	TRBD1	CASSLRTGGNTIYF	TGTGCCAGCAGCTTACGGACAGGCGGAAACACCATATATTTT
TRBJ1-1	TRBV5-1	once	-	CASSAVGGAIAEAFF	TGCGCCAGCAGCGCGGTTGGGGGGGCTATCGCTGAAGCTTTCTTT
TRBJ1-4	TRBV7-9	-	-	CASSLSVATNEKLFF	TGTGCCAGCAGCTTAAGCGTTGCAACTAATGAAAAACTGTTTTTT
TRBJ1-4	TRBV2	once	-	CASTLSRSGNEKLFF	TGTGCCAGCACCTTGTCCCGTTCGGGTAATGAAAAACTGTTTTTT
TRBJ2-1	TRBV19	-	TRBD1	CAGLKPRGTGRDNEQFF	TGTGCCGGACTGAAACCGAGGGGGACAGGGAGAGACAATGAGCAGTTCTTC
TRBJ1-2	TRBV12-3/TRBV12-4	-	TRBD1	CAIWTGGPDGYTF	TGTGCCATTTGGACAGGAGGTCCCGATGGCTACACCTTC
TRBJ1-5	TRBV5-1	-	-	CASSPGLGAISNQPQHF	TGCGCCAGCAGCCCGGGACTTGGGGCGATAAGCAATCAGCCCCAGCATTTT
TRBJ1-1	TRBV6-5	-	-	CASRHDTEAFF	TGTGCCAGCAGACACGACACTGAAGCTTTCTTT
TRBJ1-5	TRBV18	-	-	CASSPNRAEQPQHF	TGTGCCAGCTCGCCAAACAGGGCAGAGCAGCCCCAGCATTTT
TRBJ1-2	TRBV19	-	-	CASTPSKGFSDGYTF	TGTGCCAGTACCCCCAGCAAGGGGTTTTCAGATGGCTACACCTTC
TRBJ1-6	TRBV5-1	-	TRBD1	CASSSDRDRMSSYNSPLHF	TGCGCCAGCAGCTCAGATCGGGACAGAATGAGCTCCTATAATTCACCCCTCCACTTT
TRBJ1-5	TRBV30	-	TRBD1	CAWSRVAGGQPQHF	TGTGCCTGGAGTCGAGTGGCAGGGGGTCAGCCCCAGCATTTT
TRBJ1-1	TRBV12-3/TRBV12-4	-	-	CASSLGPGAFF	TGTGCCAGCAGTTTAGGGCCAGGGGCTTTCTTT
TRBJ1-1	TRBV10-3	-	-	CATQEARSGNTEAFF	TGTGCCACCCAAGAGGCAAGGTCGGGGAACACTGAAGCTTTCTTT
TRBJ2-1	TRBV10-3	-	TRBD2	CAIRGTSDLNPHNEQFF	TGTGCCATCCGGGGGACTAGCGACCTTAATCCGCACAATGAGCAGTTCTTC
TRBJ1-1	TRBV7-8	-	-	CASSLDGGNTEAFF	TGTGCCAGCAGCTTAGACGGTGGGAACACTGAAGCTTTCTTT